The 30 T cell receptor beta chains presented below share a single source sample, sequenced in a study of human T cells and chemical hapten exposure. TCRdb reprocessed the RACE reads via MiXCR and lists one record per CDR3 protein. The sample has 35,000 to 45,000 distinct CDR3 sequences, approximately 12% seen once; the top ten hold roughly 2%. Sample time point: patch test 3, about 24 weeks after DPC sensitization. Treatment meaning: therapeutic diphenylcyclopropenone sensitization with weekly scalp DPC. Before extraction, the whole blood was not fractionated, and total RNA was taken from it. This specimen was whole blood, taken in connection with sensitization to the hapten diphenylcyclopropenone (DPC). The origin of the receptors is a woman between 35 and 50 years old with alopecia areata. Some clones in this sample may be carry-over from other donors' samples.

This chain uses TRBV29-1 with TRBJ1-1; 9 bases map to TRBD1. V gave up 8 bases and J gave up 5 bases; unmatched junction bases: 9. Per germline, CDR1 SQVTM and CDR2 ANQGSEA. This CDR3 region has 13 residues. In DNA, the CDR3 is TGCAGCCTACGGACAGGGGAAGGGACTGAAGCTTTCTTT. It yields the protein CSLRTGEGTEAFF.

This clonotype was detected many times. The V gene is TRBV28, the J gene TRBJ2-6; TRBD2 is a possible D gene (6 bases). Looked up from germline, CDR1 is MDHEN and CDR2 is SYDVKM. Trimming shortened V by 4 bases and J by 2 bases, and 9 bases separated the two germline ends. This CDR3 has 15 residues. In DNA, the CDR3 is TGTGCCAGCAGTTCGGGGGACGCTGGGGCCAACGTCCTGACTTTC. Protein: CASSSGDAGANVLTF.

V is TRBV9 and J is TRBJ2-3, with TRBD1 as a possible D gene (5 bases). The CDR3 extends over 14 amino acids. Germline-derived CDR1 and CDR2 are SGDLS and YYNGEE. Trimming removed 4 bases from V and 1 base from J, with 10 bases in between. CDR3 bases: TGTGCCAGCAGCCCAGGGTCGGGCACAGATACGCAGTATTTT. It yields the protein CASSPGSGTDTQYF. The whole variable domain, remainder taken from reference TRBV9 and TRBJ2-3, is DSGVTQTPKHLITATGQRVTLRCSPRSGDLSVYWYQQSLDQGLQFLIQYYNGEERAKGNILERFSAQQFPDLHSELNLSSLELGDSALYFCASSPGSGTDTQYFGPGTRLTVL.

This clonotype showed up many times. The CDR3 nucleotides read TGTGCCAGCTCACCAATGGAAGGGACCCAGTACTTC. It is translated as CASSPMEGTQYF. This rearrangement joins TRBV18 to TRBJ2-5; no clear D. Per germline, CDR1 KGHSH and CDR2 LQKENI. With 2 bases removed from V and 7 bases from J, the gap between germline ends came to 8 bases. This CDR3 comprises 12 residues.

V gene TRBV7-9 combines with J gene TRBJ2-7; D is possibly TRBD1 (6 bases). CDR3 length: 12 residues. V lost 5 bases and J 3 bases, leaving 8 bases between the germline ends. Germline V gene data show CDR1 as SEHNR and CDR2 as FQNEAQ (reference sequence). In DNA, the CDR3 is TGTGCCAGCAGCCAGGGACACTACGAGCAGTACTTC. Translating gives CASSQGHYEQYF. The full variable domain, in which reference TRBV7-9 and TRBJ2-7 provide the parts outside the CDR3, is DTGVSQNPRHKITKRGQNVTFRCDPISEHNRLYWYRQTLGQGPEFLTYFQNEAQLEKSRLLSDRFSAERPKGSFSTLEIQRTEQGDSAMYLCASSQGHYEQYFGPGTRLTVT.

The sample holds many counts of this clonotype. This rearrangement joins TRBV3-1 to TRBJ2-7; D ambiguous. CDR3 size: 13 residues. Trimming pared 3 bases from V and 3 bases from J, leaving 9 bases between. The germline V gene has CDR1 LGHDT and CDR2 YNNKEL (reference sequence). The CDR3 bases are TGTGCCAGCAGCCAGCCCCCAAACTACGAGCAGTACTTC. Its translation: CASSQPPNYEQYF.

The V and J genes are TRBV4-1 and TRBJ2-2; D might be TRBD1 (6 bases). Germline V gene lookup returns CDR1 MGHRA and CDR2 YSYEKL. Trimming took off 7 bases at V and 3 bases at J, with 6 bases between the two ends. CDR3 length equals 12 residues. The CDR3 bases are TGCGCCAGCACAGGGGACACCGGGGAGCTGTTTTTT. It yields the protein CASTGDTGELFF.

This clonotype was counted ten times or more. The rearrangement links TRBV20-1 to TRBJ2-1; D remains ambiguous. From germline, CDR1 is DFQATT and CDR2 SNEGSKA (reference sequence). Trimming took off 5 bases at V and 8 bases at J, with 7 bases between the two ends. CDR3 size: 10 residues. The CDR3 sequence: CSALQYEQFF. CDR3 DNA: TGCAGTGCTTTGCAGTATGAGCAGTTCTTC.

The sample holds a few counts of this clonotype. The chain recombines TRBV18 with TRBJ2-1; 7 bases match TRBD2. The CDR3 extends over 14 amino acids. Trimming at V came to 0 bases and at J to 7 bases, leaving 3 bases not matched to a gene. Germline V gene sequence: CDR1 KGHSH, CDR2 LQKENI. The CDR3 DNA sequence: TGTGCCAGCTCACCACCGGCTAGCGGTAATGAGCAGTTCTTC. The encoded protein is CASSPPASGNEQFF. Looking up the rest from reference TRBV18 and TRBJ2-1 gives the full variable domain: NAGVMQNPRHLVRRRGQEARLRCSPMKGHSHVYWYRQLPEEGLKFMVYLQKENIIDESGMPKERFSAEFPKEGPSILRIQQVVRGDSAAYFCASSPPASGNEQFFGPGTRLTVL.

A note on this clonotype: Being one base from a much bigger clone, this may be a read error. This chain joins TRBV28 and TRBJ2-1; D is unresolved. The length of the CDR3 is 13 residues. Per the germline V gene, CDR1 is MDHEN and CDR2 is SYDVKM. The CDR3 nucleotides read TGTGCCAGCAGTATAATCCCAGGCAATGGGCAGTTCTTC. Translation: CASSIIPGNGQFF. The whole variable domain, filled in from reference TRBV28 and TRBJ2-1, reads DVKVTQSSRYLVKRTGEKVFLECVQDMDHENMFWYRQDPGLGLRLIYFSYDVKMKEKGDIPEGYSVSREKKERFSLILESASTNQTSMYLCASSIIPGNGQFFGPGTRLTVL.

This clonotype was counted at least ten times. For the CDR3, the DNA is TGTGCCAGCAGCCAAGACAGGGGCCTCAATCAGCCCCAGCATTTT. Translated: CASSQDRGLNQPQHF. The chain joins TRBV14 to TRBJ1-5; maybe TRBD1 (6 bases). The V end lost 0 bases, the J end lost 3 bases, and 9 bases lay between the germline ends. CDR1 is SGHDN and CDR2 is FVKESK in the germline V gene. This CDR3 contains 15 residues. Variable domain in full (rest from reference TRBV14 and TRBJ1-5): EAGVTQFPSHSVIEKGQTVTLRCDPISGHDNLYWYRRVMGKEIKFLLHFVKESKQDESGMPNNRFLAERTGGTYSTLKVQPAELEDSGVYFCASSQDRGLNQPQHFGDGTRLSIL.

This clonotype was detected many times. The chain carries TRBV18 and TRBJ2-2, with TRBD1 as a possible D gene (6 bases). The length of the CDR3 is 14 residues. V dropped 2 bases and J dropped 5 bases, with 9 bases sitting between them. From germline, CDR1 is KGHSH and CDR2 LQKENI. CDR3 protein: CASSPTGKTGELFF. As DNA, the CDR3 is TGTGCCAGCTCACCAACAGGGAAGACCGGGGAGCTGTTTTTT.

The sample holds many counts of this clonotype. V is TRBV20-1 and J is TRBJ2-5, with TRBD2 matching over 11 bases. Germline V lookup: CDR1 DFQATT, CDR2 SNEGSKA (reference sequence). There are 13 residues in the CDR3. The CDR3, as DNA: TGCGGAATAGCGGGGGGGAGGATGGAGACCCAGTACTTC. Translating it yields CGIAGGRMETQYF.

For the CDR3, the DNA is TGCAGCGCCTTGACGGGAGTGGGTCAGCCCCAGCATTTT. This encodes CSALTGVGQPQHF. This chain uses TRBV20-1 with TRBJ1-5; no definite D call. In germline, CDR1 is DFQATT, CDR2 SNEGSKA (reference sequence). The CDR3 is 13 residues long.

The chain joins TRBV25-1 to TRBJ1-4; 7 bases match TRBD1. After removal of 7 bases from V and 5 bases from J, the junction contained 7 bases not matched to a gene. Looked up from germline, CDR1 is MGHDK and CDR2 is SYGVNS. The CDR3 is 14 amino acids. The CDR3 loop is CASMRTGFNEKLFF. The DNA of the CDR3 is TGTGCCAGCATGAGGACAGGTTTCAATGAAAAACTGTTTTTT.

The J gene is TRBJ1-1, the V gene TRBV5-6, with TRBD1 matching 7 bases. CDR1 and CDR2 (germline): SGHDT, YYEEEE. V trimming: 4 bases; J trimming: 5 bases; junction bases outside the gene matches: 14. This CDR3 is 16 amino acids long. The CDR3 DNA follows: TGTGCCAGCAGCCTGTGGTCAGCAAGGGGGCTGACTGAAGCTTTCTTT. This translates into CASSLWSARGLTEAFF.

This clonotype has ten or more counts. The rearrangement links TRBV4-2 to TRBJ2-3; 9 bases are shared with TRBD2. Per the germline V gene, CDR1 is LGHNA and CDR2 is YNFKEQ. The CDR3 is 17 residues long. V lost 4 bases to trimming and J lost 6 bases; unmatched junction nucleotides: 14. The CDR3 sequence is CASSPLYKREDEDTQYF. The CDR3, as DNA: TGTGCCAGCAGCCCCCTCTACAAGCGGGAGGATGAGGATACGCAGTATTTT.

This clonotype was observed many times. The chain employs TRBV28 and TRBJ1-6; the D is unclear. Germline V gene data show CDR1 as MDHEN and CDR2 as SYDVKM. The CDR3 runs to 12 residues. Trimming took off 7 bases at V and 6 bases at J, with 7 bases between the two ends. CDR3 protein: CASTSANSPLHF. In DNA, the CDR3 is TGTGCCAGCACGTCCGCTAATTCACCCCTCCACTTT.

This chain joins TRBV6-2 or TRBV6-3 and TRBJ2-3, with unresolved D. This CDR3 contains 15 residues. V was cut by 1 base and J by 2 bases, with 10 bases left in between. The germline V gene has CDR1 MNHEY and CDR2 SVGEGT. The CDR3 DNA reads as TGTGCCAGCAGTTACTTGTCCTCAGTCACAGATACGCAGTATTTT. Its protein is CASSYLSSVTDTQYF.

The chain is built from TRBV4-1 and TRBJ2-7; TRBD1 or TRBD2 may be the D gene (5 bases each). The CDR3 length is 16 residues. Germline values: CDR1 MGHRA, CDR2 YSYEKL. Deletions cut 3 bases from V and 2 bases from J, with 17 bases between. The CDR3 is CASSQATGTGTYEQYF. The DNA of the CDR3 is TGCGCCAGCAGCCAGGCCACCGGGACGGGGACCTACGAGCAGTACTTC.

This chain uses TRBV28 with TRBJ2-7; 9 positions agree with TRBD2. After removal of 2 bases from V and 7 bases from J, the junction contained 0 bases not matched to a gene. The germline gives CDR1 MDHEN, CDR2 SYDVKM. The CDR3 length is 12 residues. CDR3 bases: TGTGCCAGCAGTTTACTAGCGGGAGAGCAGTACTTC. Its protein is CASSLLAGEQYF.

There are many counts of this clonotype. CDR3 sequence: CAISESGGLETGELFF. As DNA, the CDR3 is TGTGCCATCAGTGAGTCTGGGGGCCTCGAAACCGGGGAGCTGTTTTTT. The rearrangement joins TRBV10-3 to TRBJ2-2; D perhaps matches TRBD1 (6 bases). Germline V lookup: CDR1 ENHRY, CDR2 SYGVKD. The CDR3 has 16 amino acids. V lost 0 bases and J lost 5, with 13 bases in between.

This clonotype was detected many times. This chain uses TRBV18 with TRBJ2-7; 8 nucleotides agree with TRBD2. The V gene end was trimmed by 4 bases and the J gene end by 7 bases; junction bases not matched to a gene: 6. Germline CDR1 is KGHSH and CDR2 is LQKENI. The CDR3 totals 13 residues. The CDR3 reads CASSLTGGIEQYF. CDR3 bases: TGTGCCAGCTCACTTACGGGGGGGATTGAGCAGTACTTC.

The sample holds a few counts of this clonotype. Compared with germline, one end of the junction differs, possibly owing to a read error. The genes are TRBV28 and TRBJ2-1, with 7 bases that match TRBD2. The germline V gene has CDR1 MDHEN and CDR2 SYDVKM. CDR3 size: 14 residues. The CDR3 here is CASSLRGGSGSSYF. DNA of the CDR3: TGTGCCAGCAGTTTAAGGGGCGGGAGCGGGTCCTCGTACTTC.

This clonotype was picked up a small number of times. The chain has TRBV19 and TRBJ1-1; D is possibly TRBD1 (5 bases). CDR3 length equals 13 residues. The V gene lost 3 bases and the J gene lost 1 base, with 6 bases spanning the gap. CDR1 and CDR2 (germline): LNHDA, SQIVND (reference sequence). The CDR3 sequence: CASSMRGNTEAFF. In DNA, the CDR3 is TGTGCCAGTAGTATGAGGGGGAACACTGAAGCTTTCTTT.

This clonotype was recorded a few times. The genes are TRBV12-3 or TRBV12-4 and TRBJ2-1; the D gene is possibly TRBD2 (5 bases). The V end was cut by 5 bases, the J end by 8 bases, with 16 bases between. The CDR3 is made up of 14 amino acids. CDR3 DNA: TGTGCCAGCAGTCCTGAGGGAACTCGCGATGAGCAGTTCTTC. Its translation: CASSPEGTRDEQFF.

This clonotype was seen at least ten times. This chain connects TRBV27 to TRBJ1-2, with D tentatively TRBD1 (5 bases). The length of the CDR3 is 13 residues. Germline V gives CDR1 MNHEY, CDR2 SMNVEV (reference sequence). CDR3 nucleotides: TGTGCGGCCAAAAAGGGGCCGAACTATGGCTACACCTTC. Translating it yields CAAKKGPNYGYTF.

Ten or more counts support this clonotype. The chain couples TRBV28 to TRBJ2-2, with D uncertain. Germline V gives CDR1 MDHEN, CDR2 SYDVKM. The CDR3 is 12 amino acids. Trimming removed 7 bases from V and 1 base from J, with 4 bases in between. CDR3 DNA sequence: TGTGCCAGCATTCGGAACACCGGGGAGCTGTTTTTT. Its protein is CASIRNTGELFF.

This clonotype has only a few counts. The chain carries TRBV4-1 and TRBJ2-2; D uncertain. This CDR3 region has 14 residues. Per the germline V gene, CDR1 is MGHRA and CDR2 is YSYEKL. The V end was cut by 0 bases, the J end by 5 bases, with 7 bases between. The CDR3 DNA reads TGCGCCAGCAGCCAAGATCGACGTACCGGGGAGCTGTTTTTT. It yields the protein CASSQDRRTGELFF.

The gene calls are TRBV30 and TRBJ1-1; no reliable D call. The CDR3 length is 14 residues. V gave up 4 bases and J gave up 1 base, with 13 bases separating them. Germline lookup yields CDR1 GTSNPN and CDR2 SVGIG (reference sequence). CDR3 sequence: CAWTLGPGNTEAFF. The DNA of the CDR3 is TGTGCCTGGACCCTCGGGCCGGGGAACACTGAAGCTTTCTTT.